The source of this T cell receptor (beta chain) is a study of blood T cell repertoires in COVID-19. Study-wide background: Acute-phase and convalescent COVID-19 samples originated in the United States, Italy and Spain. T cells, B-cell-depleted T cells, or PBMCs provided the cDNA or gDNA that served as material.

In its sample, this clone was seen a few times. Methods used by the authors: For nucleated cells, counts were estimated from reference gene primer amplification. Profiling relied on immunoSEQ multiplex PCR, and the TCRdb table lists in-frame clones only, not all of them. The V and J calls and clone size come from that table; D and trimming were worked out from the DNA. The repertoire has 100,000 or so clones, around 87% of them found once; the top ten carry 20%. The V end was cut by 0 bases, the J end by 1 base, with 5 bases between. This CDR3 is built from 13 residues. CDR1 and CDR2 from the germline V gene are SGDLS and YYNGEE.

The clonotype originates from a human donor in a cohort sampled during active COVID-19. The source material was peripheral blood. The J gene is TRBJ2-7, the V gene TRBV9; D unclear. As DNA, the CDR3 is TGTGCCAGCAGCGTAGATCTGTCCTACGAGCAGTACTTC. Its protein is CASSVDLSYEQYF.